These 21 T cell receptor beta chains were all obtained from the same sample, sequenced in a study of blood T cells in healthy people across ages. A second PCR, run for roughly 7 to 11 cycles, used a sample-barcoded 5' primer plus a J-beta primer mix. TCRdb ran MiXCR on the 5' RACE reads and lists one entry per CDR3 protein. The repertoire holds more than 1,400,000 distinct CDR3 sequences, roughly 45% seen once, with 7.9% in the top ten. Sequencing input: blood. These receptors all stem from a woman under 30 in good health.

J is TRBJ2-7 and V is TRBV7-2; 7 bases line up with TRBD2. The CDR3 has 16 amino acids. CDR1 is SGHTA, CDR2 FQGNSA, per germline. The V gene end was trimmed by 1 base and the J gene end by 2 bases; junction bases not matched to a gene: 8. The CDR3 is CASSLGLGTTTYEQYF. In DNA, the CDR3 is TGTGCCAGCAGCTTAGGGCTCGGGACTACCACCTACGAGCAGTACTTC.

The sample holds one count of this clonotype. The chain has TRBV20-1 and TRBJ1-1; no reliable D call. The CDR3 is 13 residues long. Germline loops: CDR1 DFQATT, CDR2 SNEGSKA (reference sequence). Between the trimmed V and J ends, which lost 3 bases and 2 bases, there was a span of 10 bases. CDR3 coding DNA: TGCAGTGCTAGGGCGACGGCAAACACTGAAGCTTTCTTT. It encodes CSARATANTEAFF.

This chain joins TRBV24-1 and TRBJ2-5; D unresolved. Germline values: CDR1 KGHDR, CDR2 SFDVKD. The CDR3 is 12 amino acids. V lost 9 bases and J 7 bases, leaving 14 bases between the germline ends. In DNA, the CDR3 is TGTGCCACCGGGTCCGATTTCGGGACCCAGTACTTC. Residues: CATGSDFGTQYF.

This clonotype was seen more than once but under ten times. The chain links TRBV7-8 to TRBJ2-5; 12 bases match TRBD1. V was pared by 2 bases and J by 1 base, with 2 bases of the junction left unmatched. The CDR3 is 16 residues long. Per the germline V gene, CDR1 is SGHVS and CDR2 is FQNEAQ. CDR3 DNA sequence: TGTGCCAGCAGCTTACGGGACAGGGGGCTCCAAGAGACCCAGTACTTC. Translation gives CASSLRDRGLQETQYF.

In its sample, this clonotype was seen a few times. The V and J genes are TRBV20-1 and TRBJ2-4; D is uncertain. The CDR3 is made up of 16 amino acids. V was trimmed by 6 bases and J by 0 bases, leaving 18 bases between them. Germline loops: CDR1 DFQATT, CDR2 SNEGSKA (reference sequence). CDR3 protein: CSAVTRQELAKNIQYF. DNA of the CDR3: TGCAGTGCCGTTACGAGGCAAGAACTAGCCAAAAACATTCAGTACTTC.

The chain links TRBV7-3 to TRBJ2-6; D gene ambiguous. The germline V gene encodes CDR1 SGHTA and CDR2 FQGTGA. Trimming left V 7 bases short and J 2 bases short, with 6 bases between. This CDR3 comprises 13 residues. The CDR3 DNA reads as TGTGCCAGCACCTACCCTGGGGCCAACGTCCTGACTTTC. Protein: CASTYPGANVLTF.

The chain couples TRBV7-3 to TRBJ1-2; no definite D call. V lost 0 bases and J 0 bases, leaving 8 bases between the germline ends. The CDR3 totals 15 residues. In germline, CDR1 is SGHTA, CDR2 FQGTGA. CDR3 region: CASSLTSQANYGYTF. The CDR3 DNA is TGTGCCAGCAGCTTAACGTCCCAAGCTAACTATGGCTACACCTTC.

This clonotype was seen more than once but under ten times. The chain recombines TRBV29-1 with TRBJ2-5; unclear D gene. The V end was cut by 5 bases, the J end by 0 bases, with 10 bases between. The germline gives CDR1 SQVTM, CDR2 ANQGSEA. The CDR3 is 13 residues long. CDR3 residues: CSVFRDNQETQYF. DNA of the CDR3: TGCAGCGTTTTTCGCGATAACCAAGAGACCCAGTACTTC.

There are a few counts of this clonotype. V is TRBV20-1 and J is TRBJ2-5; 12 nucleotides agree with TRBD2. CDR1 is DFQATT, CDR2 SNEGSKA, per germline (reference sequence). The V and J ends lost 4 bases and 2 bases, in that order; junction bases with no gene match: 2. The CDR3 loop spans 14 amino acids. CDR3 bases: TGCAGTGCTAATGGACTAGCGGGACAAGAGACCCAGTACTTC. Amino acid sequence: CSANGLAGQETQYF.

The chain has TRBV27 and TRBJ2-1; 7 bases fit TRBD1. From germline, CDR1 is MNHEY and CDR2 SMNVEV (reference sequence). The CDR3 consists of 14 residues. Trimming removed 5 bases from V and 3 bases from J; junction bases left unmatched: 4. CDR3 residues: CASSIGTVYNEQFF. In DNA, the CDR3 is TGTGCCAGCAGTATCGGGACAGTCTACAATGAGCAGTTCTTC.

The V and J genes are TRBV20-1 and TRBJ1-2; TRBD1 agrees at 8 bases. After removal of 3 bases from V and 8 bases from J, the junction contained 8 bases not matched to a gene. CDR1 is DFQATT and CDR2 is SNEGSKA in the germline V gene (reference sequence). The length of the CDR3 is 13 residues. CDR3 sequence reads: CSASWTGSEGYTF. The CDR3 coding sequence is TGCAGTGCTAGCTGGACAGGGTCTGAAGGCTACACCTTC.

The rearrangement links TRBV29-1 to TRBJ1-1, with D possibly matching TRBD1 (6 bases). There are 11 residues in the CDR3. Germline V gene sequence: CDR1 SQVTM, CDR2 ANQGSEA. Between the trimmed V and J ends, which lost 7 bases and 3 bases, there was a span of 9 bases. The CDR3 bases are TGCAGCGGAGGGGGGGACACTGAAGCTTTCTTT. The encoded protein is CSGGGDTEAFF.

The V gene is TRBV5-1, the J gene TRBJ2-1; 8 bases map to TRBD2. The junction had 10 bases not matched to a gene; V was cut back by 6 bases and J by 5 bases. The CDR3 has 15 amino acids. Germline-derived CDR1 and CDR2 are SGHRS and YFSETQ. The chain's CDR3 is CASNPGGLGNNEQFF. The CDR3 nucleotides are TGCGCCAGCAACCCCGGGGGACTAGGAAACAATGAGCAGTTCTTC.

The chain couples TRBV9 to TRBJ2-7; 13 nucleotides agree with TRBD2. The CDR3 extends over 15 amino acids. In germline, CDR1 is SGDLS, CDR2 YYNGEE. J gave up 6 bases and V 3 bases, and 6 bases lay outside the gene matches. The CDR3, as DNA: TGTGCCAGCAGCGCCCCGGGACTAGCGGGGCTCGAGCAGTACTTC. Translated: CASSAPGLAGLEQYF.

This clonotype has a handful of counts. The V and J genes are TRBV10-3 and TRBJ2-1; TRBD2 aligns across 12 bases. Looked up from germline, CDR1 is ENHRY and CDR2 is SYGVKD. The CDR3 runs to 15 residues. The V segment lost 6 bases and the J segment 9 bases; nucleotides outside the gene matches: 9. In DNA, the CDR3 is TGTGCCATCAGCCCCGGACTAGCGGGATTGTTTGAGCAGTTCTTC. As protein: CAISPGLAGLFEQFF.

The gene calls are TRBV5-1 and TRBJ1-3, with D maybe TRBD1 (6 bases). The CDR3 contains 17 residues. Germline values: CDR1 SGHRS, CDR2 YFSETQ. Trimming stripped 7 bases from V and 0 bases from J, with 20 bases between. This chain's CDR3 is CASRIRPGDGSGNTIYF. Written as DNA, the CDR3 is TGCGCCAGCCGGATACGACCAGGGGACGGCTCTGGAAACACCATATATTTT. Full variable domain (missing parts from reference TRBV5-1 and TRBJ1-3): KAGVTQTPRYLIKTRGQQVTLSCSPISGHRSVSWYQQTPGQGLQFLFEYFSETQRNKGNFPGRFSGRQFSNSRSEMNVSTLELGDSALYLCASRIRPGDGSGNTIYFGEGSWLTVV.

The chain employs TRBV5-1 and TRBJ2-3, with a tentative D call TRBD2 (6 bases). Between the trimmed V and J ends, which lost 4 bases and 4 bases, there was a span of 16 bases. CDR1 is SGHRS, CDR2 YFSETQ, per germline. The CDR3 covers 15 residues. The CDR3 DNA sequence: TGCGCCAGCAGCATGGGACTCGTGGAACCAGATACGCAGTATTTT. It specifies CASSMGLVEPDTQYF.

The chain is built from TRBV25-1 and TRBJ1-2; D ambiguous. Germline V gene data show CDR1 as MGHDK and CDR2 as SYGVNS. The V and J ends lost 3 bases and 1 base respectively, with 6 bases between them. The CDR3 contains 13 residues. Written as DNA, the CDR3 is TGTGCCAGCAGTGAGCAATATAACTATGGCTACACCTTC. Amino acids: CASSEQYNYGYTF.

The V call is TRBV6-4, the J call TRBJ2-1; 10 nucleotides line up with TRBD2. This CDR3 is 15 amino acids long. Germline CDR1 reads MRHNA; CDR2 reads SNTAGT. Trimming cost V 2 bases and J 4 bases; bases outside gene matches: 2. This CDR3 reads CASSDRAGGYNEQFF. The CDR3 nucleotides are TGTGCCAGCAGTGACAGAGCGGGAGGGTACAATGAGCAGTTCTTC.

As DNA, the CDR3 is TGTGCCAGCAGCGATCTTCGTGAGCAGTTCTTC. Translation gives CASSDLREQFF. The chain carries TRBV12-3 or TRBV12-4 and TRBJ2-1; no clear D. V was shortened by 6 bases and J by 9 bases, with 9 bases between the two germline ends. The length of the CDR3 is 11 residues.

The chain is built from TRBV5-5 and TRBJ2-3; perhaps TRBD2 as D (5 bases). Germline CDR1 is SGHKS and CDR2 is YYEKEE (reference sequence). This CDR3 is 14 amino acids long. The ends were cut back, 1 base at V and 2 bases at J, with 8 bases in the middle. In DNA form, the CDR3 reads TGTGCCAGCAGCTTGCGGGATTTCACAGATACGCAGTATTTT. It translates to CASSLRDFTDTQYF.